These 13 T cell receptor beta chains were sequenced from one sample in a study of T cell clonotyping in hematopoietic cell transplantation. Time point defined: recipient sample about 28 days before transplant, after cytoreduction. Method: immunoSEQ multiplex PCR; TCRdb's copy keeps in-frame clones and lacks some. The sample lists more than 40,000 clones; about 85% were seen once. The sequenced sample was peripheral blood mononuclear cells, obtained before stem cell transplant. The source is a man aged 60 to 75 with acute myeloid leukemia. Some clones in this sample may be carry-over from other donors' samples.

Only one count was recorded for this clone. This chain links TRBV28 with TRBJ1-2; the D is unclear. CDR1 is MDHEN, CDR2 SYDVKM, per germline. There are 12 residues in the CDR3. Trimming cost V 1 base and J 7 bases, with 7 bases left between them. This CDR3 reads CASSLSPGGYTF. The CDR3 DNA reads as TGTGCCAGCAGTTTATCGCCCGGTGGCTACACCTTC.

The chain employs TRBV28 and TRBJ2-5; D is ambiguous. V was pared by 1 base and J by 7 bases, with 13 bases between. This CDR3 is built from 14 residues. The germline V gene has CDR1 MDHEN and CDR2 SYDVKM. CDR3 region: CASSLLTPKGTQYF. The CDR3 bases are TGTGCCAGCAGTTTATTGACGCCCAAGGGGACCCAGTACTTC.

This clone showed up just once. V gene TRBV25-1 combines with J gene TRBJ1-1; no definite D call. Trimming shortened V by 9 bases and J by 0 bases, and 11 bases separated the two germline ends. The CDR3 is made up of 13 amino acids. Germline lookup yields CDR1 MGHDK and CDR2 SYGVNS. The CDR3 region has the DNA TGTGCCAGTAGAGGAGCTATGAACACTGAAGCTTTCTTT. Residues: CASRGAMNTEAFF.

This chain joins TRBV7-2 and TRBJ2-4; possible D gene TRBD1, 6 bases. CDR1 is SGHTA and CDR2 is FQGNSA in the germline V gene. This CDR3 comprises 15 residues. With 2 bases removed from V and 8 bases from J, the gap between germline ends came to 16 bases. The CDR3 DNA reads as TGTGCCAGCAGCTTATCCGGGACACCGGTTGACATTCAGTACTTC. Translated: CASSLSGTPVDIQYF.

The J gene is TRBJ1-5, the V gene TRBV30, with unresolved D. The CDR3 spans 13 residues. V dropped 0 bases and J dropped 4 bases, with 7 bases sitting between them. Germline loops: CDR1 GTSNPN, CDR2 SVGIG (reference sequence). CDR3 nucleotide sequence: TGTGCCTGGAGTGTAAAAGGAAATCAGCCCCAGCATTTT. Its protein is CAWSVKGNQPQHF. Full variable domain (outside the CDR3, taken from reference TRBV30 and TRBJ1-5): SQTIHQWPATLVQPVGSPLSLECTVEGTSNPNLYWYRQAAGRGLQLLFYSVGIGQISSEVPQNLSASRPQDRQFILSSKKLLLSDSGFYLCAWSVKGNQPQHFGDGTRLSIL.

The table lists this clone with a count of one. The V gene is TRBV7-3, the J gene TRBJ2-2; D not certain. Germline V CDR1 and CDR2: SGHTA, FQGTGA. The CDR3 totals 14 residues. Trimming took 4 bases from V and 5 from J, leaving 11 bases between them. CDR3 region: CASSSLAATGELFF. CDR3 nucleotides: TGTGCCAGCAGCTCTCTGGCCGCGACCGGGGAGCTGTTTTTT. Filled out from reference TRBV7-3 and TRBJ2-2, the complete variable domain reads GAGVSQTPSNKVTEKGKYVELRCDPISGHTALYWYRQSLGQGPEFLIYFQGTGAADDSGLPNDRFFAVRPEGSVSTLKIQRTERGDSAVYLCASSSLAATGELFFGEGSRLTVL.

The chain combines TRBV7-9 with TRBJ1-2; no clear D. The V gene's germline CDR1 is SEHNR and CDR2 FQNEAQ (reference sequence). This CDR3 contains 15 residues. Between the trimmed V and J ends, which lost 1 base and 4 bases, there was a span of 13 bases. The CDR3: CASSLVSLGSYGYTF. As DNA, the CDR3 is TGTGCCAGCAGCTTAGTGAGTCTGGGCAGCTATGGCTACACCTTC.

This chain joins TRBV6-6 and TRBJ1-2; a possible D gene is TRBD1 (6 bases). V lost 7 bases and J 3 bases, leaving 12 bases between the germline ends. The CDR3 covers 13 residues. The germline V gene encodes CDR1 MNHNY and CDR2 SVGAGI (reference sequence). The CDR3 loop reads CASMEGGHYGYTF. Written as DNA, the CDR3 is TGTGCCAGCATGGAGGGGGGCCACTATGGCTACACCTTC.

The rearrangement uses TRBV6-1 and TRBJ1-1; possible D gene TRBD1, 5 bases. From germline, CDR1 is MNHNS and CDR2 SASEGT. The CDR3 extends over 14 amino acids. V was trimmed by 4 bases and J by 3 bases, leaving 12 bases between them. The DNA for the CDR3 is TGTGCCAGCAGTGTATTCGGGGGGGACACTGAAGCTTTCTTT. Translated, it gives CASSVFGGDTEAFF.

The chain's CDR3 is CASSVDGTEAFF. The CDR3, as DNA: TGTGCCAGTAGCGTAGATGGGACTGAAGCTTTCTTT. The rearrangement links TRBV19 to TRBJ1-1; D gene unclear. In germline, CDR1 is LNHDA, CDR2 SQIVND (reference sequence). V was pared by 6 bases and J by 5 bases, with 10 bases between. The CDR3 spans 12 residues.

The V gene is TRBV6-5, the J gene TRBJ1-2; possibly TRBD1 for D (6 bases). Trimming removed 10 bases from V and 3 bases from J, with 15 bases in between. There are 13 residues in the CDR3. CDR1 and CDR2 from the germline V gene are MNHEY and SVGAGI. CDR3 nucleotide sequence: TGTGCCACCAGAGGCGGACAGCACTATGGCTACACCTTC. As protein: CATRGGQHYGYTF.

The V and J genes are TRBV9 and TRBJ1-3; D gene uncertain. Per germline, CDR1 SGDLS and CDR2 YYNGEE. The V end lost 0 bases, the J end lost 0 bases, and 4 bases lay between the germline ends. The CDR3 runs 14 residues. Written as DNA, the CDR3 is TGTGCCAGCAGCGTAGGGGTCTCTGGAAACACCATATATTTT. The encoded protein is CASSVGVSGNTIYF.

V gene TRBV11-3 combines with J gene TRBJ1-1; D unresolved. Trimming took 1 base from V and 2 from J, leaving 17 bases between them. This CDR3 contains 17 residues. The germline CDR1 and CDR2 sequences are SGHNT and YENEEA. DNA of the CDR3: TGTGCCAGCAGCTTAGTTCCAGACGGATTAGGCAACACTGAAGCTTTCTTT. This translates into CASSLVPDGLGNTEAFF.